This T cell receptor beta chain is from a study of OX40 agonist ivuxolimab in advanced cancers. The CDR3 contains 14 residues. Germline assignment: CDR1 SGHRS and CDR2 YFSETQ. V shed 3 bases, J shed 4 bases, and the junction held 6 bases outside the gene matches. Measured with immunoSEQ multiplex PCR; TCRdb has only the in-frame clones, and not every one. Of tens of thousands of clones in the sample, around 84% were seen once. The TCR sequence derives from an adult with an advanced solid tumor such as melanoma, head and neck, liver or kidney cancer. Here the sequenced sample was CD4+ or CD8+ T cells sorted from blood, taken in a trial of the OX40 agonist ivuxolimab. This rearrangement joins TRBV5-1 to TRBJ2-5, with 7 positions matching TRBD2. The CDR3 sequence is CASSWAGDRETQYF. The CDR3 region has the DNA TGCGCCAGCAGCTGGGCGGGGGACCGAGAGACCCAGTACTTC.